This T cell receptor (beta chain) was profiled in a study of CXCR3-negative and CXCR3-positive naive CD8 T cells. Study conclusions and caveats: Whereas memory cells differed, naive CXCR3-negative and CXCR3-positive cells shared similar TRBV-TRBJ usage.

The TRB libraries of cDNA were built by UMI-labeled 5' RACE. TCRdb reprocessed the 5' RACE reads; each CDR3 protein has one entry and no DNA is given. This repertoire includes around 140,000 distinct CDR3 sequences. CD45RO-CCR7+CD27+CD95- marked naive CD8+ T cells. The CDR3 runs to 15 residues. CDR1 SGHKS and CDR2 YYEKEE come from the germline V gene (reference sequence). As for this clonotype: Its cognate antigen is unknown.

The source is a human donor in good health. Some clones in this sample may be carry-over from other donors' samples. The sample was naive CXCR3- CD8+ T cells from blood. The subset was: CD45RO-CCR7+CD27+CD95- naive CD8+ T cells lacking CXCR3 (TNR3-). This chain links TRBV5-5 with TRBJ2-1. The CDR3 loop reads CASIDNIQYYNEQFF.